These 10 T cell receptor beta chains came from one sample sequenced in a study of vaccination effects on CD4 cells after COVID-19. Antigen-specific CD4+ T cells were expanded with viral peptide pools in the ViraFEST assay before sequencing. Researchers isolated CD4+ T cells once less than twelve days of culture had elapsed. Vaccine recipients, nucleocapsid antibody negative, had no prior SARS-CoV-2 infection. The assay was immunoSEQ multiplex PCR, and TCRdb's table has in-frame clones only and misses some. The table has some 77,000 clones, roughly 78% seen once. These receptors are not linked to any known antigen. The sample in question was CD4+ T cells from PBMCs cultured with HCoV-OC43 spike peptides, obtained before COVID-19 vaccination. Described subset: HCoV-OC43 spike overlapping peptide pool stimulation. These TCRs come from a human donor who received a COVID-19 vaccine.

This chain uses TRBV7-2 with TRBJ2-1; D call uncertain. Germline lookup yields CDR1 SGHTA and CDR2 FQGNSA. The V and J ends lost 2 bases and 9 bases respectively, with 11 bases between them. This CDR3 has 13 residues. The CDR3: CASSLIGTREQFF. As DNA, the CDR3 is TGTGCCAGCAGCTTAATAGGCACCCGTGAGCAGTTCTTC.

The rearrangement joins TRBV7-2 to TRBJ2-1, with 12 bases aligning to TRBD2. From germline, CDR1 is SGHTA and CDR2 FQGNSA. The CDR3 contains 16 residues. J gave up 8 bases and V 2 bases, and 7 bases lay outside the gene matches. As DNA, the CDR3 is TGTGCCAGCAGCTTACTTCCTAGCGGGGGGGCTTATGAGCAGTTCTTC. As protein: CASSLLPSGGAYEQFF.

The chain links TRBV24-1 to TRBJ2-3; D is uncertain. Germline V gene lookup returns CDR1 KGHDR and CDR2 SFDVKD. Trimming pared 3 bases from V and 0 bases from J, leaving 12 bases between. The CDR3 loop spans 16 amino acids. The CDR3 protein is CATSDPPARSTDTQYF. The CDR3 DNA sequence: TGTGCCACCAGTGATCCCCCAGCCCGCAGCACAGATACGCAGTATTTT.

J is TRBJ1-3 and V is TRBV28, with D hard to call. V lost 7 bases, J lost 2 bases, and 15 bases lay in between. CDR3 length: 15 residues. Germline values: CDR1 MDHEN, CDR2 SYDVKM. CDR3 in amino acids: CASNPSGGTGNTIYF. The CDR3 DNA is TGTGCCAGCAATCCATCCGGAGGGACTGGAAACACCATATATTTT.

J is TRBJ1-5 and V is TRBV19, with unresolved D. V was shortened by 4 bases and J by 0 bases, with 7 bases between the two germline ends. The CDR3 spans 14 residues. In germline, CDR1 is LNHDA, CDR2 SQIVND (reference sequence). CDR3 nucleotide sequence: TGTGCCAGTAGTACCCCTCTTAGCAATCAGCCCCAGCATTTT. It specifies CASSTPLSNQPQHF.

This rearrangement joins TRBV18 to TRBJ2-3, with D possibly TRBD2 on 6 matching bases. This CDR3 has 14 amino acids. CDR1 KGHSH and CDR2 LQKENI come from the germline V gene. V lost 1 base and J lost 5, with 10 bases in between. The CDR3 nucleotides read TGTGCCAGCTCACCACAGCGGGCACTAGATACGCAGTATTTT. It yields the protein CASSPQRALDTQYF.

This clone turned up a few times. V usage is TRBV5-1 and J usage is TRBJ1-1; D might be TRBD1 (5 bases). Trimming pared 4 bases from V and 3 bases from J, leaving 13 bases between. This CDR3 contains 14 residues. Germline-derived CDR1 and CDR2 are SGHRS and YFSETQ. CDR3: CASSGGDSYTEAFF. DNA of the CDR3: TGCGCCAGCAGCGGTGGCGACAGCTACACTGAAGCTTTCTTT. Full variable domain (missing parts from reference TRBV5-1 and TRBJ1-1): KAGVTQTPRYLIKTRGQQVTLSCSPISGHRSVSWYQQTPGQGLQFLFEYFSETQRNKGNFPGRFSGRQFSNSRSEMNVSTLELGDSALYLCASSGGDSYTEAFFGQGTRLTVV.

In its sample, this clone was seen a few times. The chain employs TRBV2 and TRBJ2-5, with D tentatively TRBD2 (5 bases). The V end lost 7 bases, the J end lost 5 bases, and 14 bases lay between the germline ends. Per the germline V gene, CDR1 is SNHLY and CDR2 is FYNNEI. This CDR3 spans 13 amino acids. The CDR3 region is CASMPWVAETQYF. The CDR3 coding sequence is TGTGCCAGCATGCCCTGGGTAGCGGAGACCCAGTACTTC.

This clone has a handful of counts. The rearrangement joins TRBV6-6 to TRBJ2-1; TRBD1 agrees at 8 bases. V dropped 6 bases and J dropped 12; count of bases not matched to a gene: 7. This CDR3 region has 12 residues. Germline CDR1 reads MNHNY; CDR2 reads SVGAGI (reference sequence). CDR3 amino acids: CASRGQGARQFF. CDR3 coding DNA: TGTGCCAGCAGGGGTCAGGGGGCGCGGCAGTTCTTC.

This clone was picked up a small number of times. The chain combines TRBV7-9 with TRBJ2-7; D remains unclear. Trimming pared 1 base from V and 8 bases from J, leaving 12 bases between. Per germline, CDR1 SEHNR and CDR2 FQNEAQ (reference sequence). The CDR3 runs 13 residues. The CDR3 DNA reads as TGTGCCAGCAGCTTAGTTGGTACAGCCAAGCAGTACGTC. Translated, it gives CASSLVGTAKQYV.